The 3 T cell receptor beta chains presented below share a single source sample, sequenced in a study of cytomegalovirus exposure and HLA in healthy donors. PCR employed 60 Vbeta and 13 Jbeta primers. Repertoires were generated with immunoSEQ multiplex PCR, while TCRdb's copy carries only in-frame clones and drops some. The data contain under 200,000 clones, almost 80% of them singletons. Sequenced sample: PBMCs. All receptors come from a man aged 50-59 years in good health and CMV-seropositive.

The chain is built from TRBV5-6 and TRBJ2-5; 11 bases agree with TRBD2. This CDR3 region has 16 residues. Trimming at V came to 0 bases and at J to 7 bases, leaving 8 bases not matched to a gene. The germline gives CDR1 SGHDT, CDR2 YYEEEE. The chain's CDR3 is CASSLELAGVPWTQYF. CDR3 DNA sequence: TGTGCCAGCAGCTTGGAACTAGCGGGGGTGCCATGGACCCAGTACTTC. The full variable domain, completed using reference TRBV5-6 and TRBJ2-5, is DAGVTQSPTHLIKTRGQQVTLRCSPKSGHDTVSWYQQALGQGPQFIFQYYEEEERQRGNFPDRFSGHQFPNYSSELNVNALLLGDSALYLCASSLELAGVPWTQYFGPGTRLLVL.

The V and J genes are TRBV18 and TRBJ1-1, with 10 positions matching TRBD1. J gave up 0 bases and V 4 bases, and 8 bases lay outside the gene matches. The V gene's germline CDR1 is KGHSH and CDR2 LQKENI. This CDR3 is built from 17 residues. The DNA for the CDR3 is TGTGCCAGCTCACTTGGACAGGGGGGGAATATGAACACTGAAGCTTTCTTT. Translating it yields CASSLGQGGNMNTEAFF.

V is TRBV5-4 and J is TRBJ2-7; 8 bases are shared with TRBD1. The germline V gene encodes CDR1 SGHNT and CDR2 YYREEE (reference sequence). The junction had 7 bases not matched to a gene; V was cut back by 5 bases and J by 0 bases. This CDR3 is 15 amino acids long. CDR3 in amino acids: CASRTGTGSSYEQYF. The DNA of the CDR3 is TGTGCCAGCAGGACCGGGACAGGCAGCTCCTACGAGCAGTACTTC.